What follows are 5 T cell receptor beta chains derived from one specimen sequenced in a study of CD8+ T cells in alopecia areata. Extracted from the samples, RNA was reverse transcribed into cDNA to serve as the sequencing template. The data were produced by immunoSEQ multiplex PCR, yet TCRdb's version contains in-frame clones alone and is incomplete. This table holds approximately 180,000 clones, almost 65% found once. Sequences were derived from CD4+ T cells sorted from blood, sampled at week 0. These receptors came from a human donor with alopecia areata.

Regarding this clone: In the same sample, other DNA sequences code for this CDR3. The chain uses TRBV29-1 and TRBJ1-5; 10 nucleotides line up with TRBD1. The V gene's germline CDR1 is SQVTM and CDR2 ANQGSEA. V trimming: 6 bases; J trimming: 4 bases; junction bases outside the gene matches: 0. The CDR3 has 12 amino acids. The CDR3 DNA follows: TGCAGCGTGGGACAGGGGAATCAGCCCCAGCATTTT. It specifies CSVGQGNQPQHF.

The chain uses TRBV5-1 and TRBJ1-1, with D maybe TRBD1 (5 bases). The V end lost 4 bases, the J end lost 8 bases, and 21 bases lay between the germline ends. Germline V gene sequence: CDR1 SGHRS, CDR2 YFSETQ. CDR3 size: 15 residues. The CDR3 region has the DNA TGCGCCAGCAGCGTGGAGGGGACCCCGGTTCGGGAAGCTTTCTTT. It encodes CASSVEGTPVREAFF.

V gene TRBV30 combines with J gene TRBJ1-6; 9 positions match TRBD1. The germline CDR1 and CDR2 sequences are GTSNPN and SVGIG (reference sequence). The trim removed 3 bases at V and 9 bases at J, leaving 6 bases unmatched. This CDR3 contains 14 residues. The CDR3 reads CAWRETGGSSPLHF. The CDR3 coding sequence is TGTGCCTGGAGGGAGACAGGGGGTAGTTCACCCCTCCACTTT.

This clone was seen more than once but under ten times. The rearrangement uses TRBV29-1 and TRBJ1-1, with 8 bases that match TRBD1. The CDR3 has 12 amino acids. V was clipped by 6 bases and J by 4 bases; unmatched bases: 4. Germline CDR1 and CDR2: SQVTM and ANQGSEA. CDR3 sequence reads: CSVDTGGTEAFF. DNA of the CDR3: TGCAGCGTAGACACAGGGGGCACTGAAGCTTTCTTT.

CDR3 residues: CASSQERGRTYEQYF. The CDR3 coding sequence is TGCGCCAGCAGCCAAGAAAGGGGCAGAACCTACGAGCAGTACTTC. The chain links TRBV4-3 to TRBJ2-7; possibly TRBD1 for D (5 bases). The CDR3 contains 15 residues. Germline V lookup: CDR1 LGHNA, CDR2 YSLEER. V lost 0 bases and J lost 2, with 11 bases in between.